This T cell receptor (beta chain) came from a study of T cell repertoires in cytomegalovirus infection. Study information: Public TCR beta signatures marked donors with CMV infection and the matching HLA. Overall study results and limits: The ex vivo response was dominated by HLA-C-restricted CMV-specific TCR beta clonotypes. Individuals carrying CMV plus the relevant HLA were identified by cumulative frequency of public TCR beta families.

TCRdb fed the reads into MiXCR, producing one record per CDR3 protein. The sample shows roughly 500,000 distinct CDR3 sequences, 11% of them seen only once. This clonotype was counted only a few times. Its antigen is undetermined. Germline V gene data show CDR1 as KGHSH and CDR2 as LQKENI. CDR3 length: 17 residues. Between the trimmed V and J ends, which lost 3 bases and 1 base, there was a span of 15 bases. The V call is TRBV18, the J call TRBJ2-2, with D maybe TRBD1 (7 bases). Sequencing was performed on PBMCs. The clonotype originates from a human donor in good health (CMV status not recorded). Some clones in this sample may be carry-over from other donors' samples. The CDR3 spells CASSPSGRTGNTGELFF. The CDR3 DNA sequence: TGTGCCAGCTCACCCTCTGGGAGGACAGGGAACACCGGGGAGCTGTTTTTT.